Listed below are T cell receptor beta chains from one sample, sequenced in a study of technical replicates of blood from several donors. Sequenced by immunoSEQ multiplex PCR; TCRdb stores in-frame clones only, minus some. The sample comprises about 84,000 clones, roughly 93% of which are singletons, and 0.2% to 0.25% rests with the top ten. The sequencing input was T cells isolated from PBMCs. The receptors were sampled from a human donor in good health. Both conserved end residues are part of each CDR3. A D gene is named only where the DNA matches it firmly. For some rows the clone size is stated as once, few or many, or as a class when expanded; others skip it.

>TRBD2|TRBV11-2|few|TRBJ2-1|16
TGTGCCAGCAGCTTAGATTCGGGGGGGTACTACAATGAGCAGTTCTTC
CASSLDSGGYYNEQFF
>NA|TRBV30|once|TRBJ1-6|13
TGTGCCTGGAGCTCCACTCCCGGGACATTACTCCACTTT
CAWSSTPGTLLHF
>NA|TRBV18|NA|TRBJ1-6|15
TGTGCCAGCTCATCCGGGGTCTCCTATAATTCACCCCTCCACTTT
CASSSGVSYNSPLHF
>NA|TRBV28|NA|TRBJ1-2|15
TGTGCCAGCAGTGGGATCAGGGAGGGGGGCTATGGCTACACCTTC
CASSGIREGGYGYTF
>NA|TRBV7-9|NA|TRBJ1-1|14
TGTGCCAGCAGCTCTGGACTTATGAACACTGAAGCTTTCTTT
CASSSGLMNTEAFF
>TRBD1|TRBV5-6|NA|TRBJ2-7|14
TGTGCCAGCAGCTTCGGACAGGGGGCTTTCGAGCAGTACTTC
CASSFGQGAFEQYF
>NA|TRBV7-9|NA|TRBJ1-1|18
TGTGCCAGCAGCTTAGGAGGATGGAGGTGGAGGATGAACACTGAAGCTTTCTTT
CASSLGGWRWRMNTEAFF
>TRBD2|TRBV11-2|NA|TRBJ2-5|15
TGTGCCAGCAGCTTGCTAGCGGGAAGGCAAGAGACCCAGTACTTC
CASSLLAGRQETQYF
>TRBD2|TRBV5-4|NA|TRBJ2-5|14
TGTGCCAGCAGCACTAGCGGGGCCCCGGTCCCCCAGTACTTC
CASSTSGAPVPQYF
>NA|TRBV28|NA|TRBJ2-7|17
TGTGCCAGCAGTTTCCCCGGACACCGGGACTCCGCCTACGAGCAGTACTTC
CASSFPGHRDSAYEQYF
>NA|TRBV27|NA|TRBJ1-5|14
TGTGCCAGCAGTTGGCAGGGTGGCAATCAGCCCCAGCATTTT
CASSWQGGNQPQHF
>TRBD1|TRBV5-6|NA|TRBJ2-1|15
TGTGCCAGCAGCTTGGCCGGACAGGGGGCAAATGAGCAGTTCTTC
CASSLAGQGANEQFF
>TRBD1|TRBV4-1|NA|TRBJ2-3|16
TGCGCCAGCAGCCAGGGGACAGGGGGATTCACAGATACGCAGTATTTT
CASSQGTGGFTDTQYF
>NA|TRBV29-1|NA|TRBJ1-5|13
TGCAGCGTTATAACAGATAGCAATCAGCCCCAGCATTTT
CSVITDSNQPQHF
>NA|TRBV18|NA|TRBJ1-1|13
TGTGCCAGCTCATTCCAGGGGACCACTGAAGCTTTCTTT
CASSFQGTTEAFF
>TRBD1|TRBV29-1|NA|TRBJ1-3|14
TGCAGCGTTGAAGGAGGGGGCTTTGGAAACACCATATATTTT
CSVEGGGFGNTIYF
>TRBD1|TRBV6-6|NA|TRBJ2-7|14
TGTGCCAGCAGGGACTCGGGACAGGGGTCCGAGCAGTACTTC
CASRDSGQGSEQYF
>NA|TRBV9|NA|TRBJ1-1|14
TGTGCCAGCAGCGTGATACAGGTGAACACTGAAGCTTTCTTT
CASSVIQVNTEAFF
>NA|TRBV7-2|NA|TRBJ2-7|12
TGTGCCAGCAGCCAACAGGGCTACGAGCAGTACTTC
CASSQQGYEQYF
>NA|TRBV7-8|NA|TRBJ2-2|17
TGTGCCAGCAGCTTAGGTGACTTTTCGGTAAAGGCCGGGGAGCTGTTTTTT
CASSLGDFSVKAGELFF
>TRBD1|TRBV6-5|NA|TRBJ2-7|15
TGTGCCAGCAGGCCGGTCGGGACAGGGGCCTACGAGCAGTACTTC
CASRPVGTGAYEQYF
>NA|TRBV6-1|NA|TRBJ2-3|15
TGTGCCAGCAGTAGCGGACCCCAAGCATCAGATACGCAGTATTTT
CASSSGPQASDTQYF
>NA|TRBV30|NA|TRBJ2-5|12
TGTGCCTGGAACCGACAGCAAGAGACCCAGTACTTC
CAWNRQQETQYF
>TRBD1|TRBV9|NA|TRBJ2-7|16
TGTGCCAGCAGCGTAGATGGGACAGGGTTTACCTACGAGCAGTACTTC
CASSVDGTGFTYEQYF
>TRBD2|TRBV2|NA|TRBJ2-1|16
TGTGCCAGCAGCCTCAGCGGGGGGGCCTCCTACAATGAGCAGTTCTTC
CASSLSGGASYNEQFF
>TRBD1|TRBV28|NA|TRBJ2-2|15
TGTGCCAGCAGTTTACCCGGACAGGGGACCGGGGAGCTGTTTTTT
CASSLPGQGTGELFF
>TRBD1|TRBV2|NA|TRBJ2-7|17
TGTGCCAGCATCCAGGATCCGCCGACAGGGTCGGTCTACGAGCAGTACTTC
CASIQDPPTGSVYEQYF
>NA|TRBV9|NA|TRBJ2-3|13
TGTGCCAGCAGCGTTGAGGACGGGACTCCGCAGTATTTT
CASSVEDGTPQYF
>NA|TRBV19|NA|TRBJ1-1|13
TGTGCCAGTAGTTTCCCAGGGAATACTGAAGCTTTCTTT
CASSFPGNTEAFF
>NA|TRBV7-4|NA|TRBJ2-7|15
TGTGCCAGCAGCTTCGGTTCAGGAAGCTCCTACGAGCAGTACTTC
CASSFGSGSSYEQYF
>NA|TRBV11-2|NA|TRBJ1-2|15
TGTGCCAGCAGCCCAATAAGAGGGCAGGGGTATGGCTACACCTTC
CASSPIRGQGYGYTF
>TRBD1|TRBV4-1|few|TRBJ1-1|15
TGCGCCAGCAGCCAAAAGACAGGGATGAACACTGAAGCTTTCTTT
CASSQKTGMNTEAFF
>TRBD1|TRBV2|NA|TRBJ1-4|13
TGTGCCAGCAGAGGACAGGATAATGAAAAACTGTTTTTT
CASRGQDNEKLFF
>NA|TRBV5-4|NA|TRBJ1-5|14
TGTGCCAGCAGCTTGGTTGGTCTCCGGGGGCCCCAGCATTTT
CASSLVGLRGPQHF
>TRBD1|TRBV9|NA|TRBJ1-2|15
TGTGCCAGCAGGCCTGGGACAGGGGGCTTTCGTGGCTACACCTTC
CASRPGTGGFRGYTF
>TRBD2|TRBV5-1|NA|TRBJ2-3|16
TGCGCCAGCAGCACGGGGACTAGCGGGGGCACAGATACGCAGTATTTT
CASSTGTSGGTDTQYF
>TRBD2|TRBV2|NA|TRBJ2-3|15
TGTGCCAGCAGTGGACTAGCGGGGGGCACAGATACGCAGTATTTT
CASSGLAGGTDTQYF